The 23 T cell receptor beta chains below all came from one sample that was sequenced in a study of T cells after yellow fever vaccination. TCRdb re-called the 5' RACE reads with MiXCR, one entry per CDR3 protein. The sample records about 300,000 distinct CDR3 sequences, 7.5% to 9% being singletons. Sequencing used CD4+ T cells sorted from PBMCs, obtained 5 days after the yellow fever booster vaccination. These TCRs come from a man aged 18 to 29 who received the YFV17D yellow fever vaccine.

This chain uses TRBV7-8 with TRBJ1-6, with 9 bases that match TRBD1. V trimming: 5 bases; J trimming: 14 bases; junction bases outside the gene matches: 10. This CDR3 comprises 14 residues. Looked up from germline, CDR1 is SGHVS and CDR2 is FQNEAQ. CDR3 sequence reads: CASSRTGDRWALHF. CDR3 in DNA: TGTGCCAGCAGCCGGACAGGGGATAGGTGGGCCCTCCACTTT.

The rearrangement links TRBV5-4 to TRBJ2-3, with TRBD1 matching 10 bases. Germline CDR1 reads SGHNT; CDR2 reads YYREEE (reference sequence). The ends lost 0 bases at V and 6 bases at J; junction bases unmatched: 4. The CDR3 sequence is 15 residues long. The CDR3 DNA reads as TGTGCCAGCAGCTTGGAGGGACAGGGGAAGGATACGCAGTATTTT. Its translation is CASSLEGQGKDTQYF.

This clonotype was counted only a few times. The rearrangement joins TRBV7-2 to TRBJ2-5; 7 bases are a match to TRBD1. The CDR3 runs 14 residues. The germline V gene encodes CDR1 SGHTA and CDR2 FQGNSA. Unmatched junction bases numbered 2, after V lost 1 base and J lost 3 bases. The CDR3 nucleotides read TGTGCCAGCAGCTTAGGGGGACAGAAAGAGACCCAGTACTTC. It yields the protein CASSLGGQKETQYF.

This chain uses TRBV6-4 with TRBJ1-1; D gene unclear. From germline, CDR1 is MRHNA and CDR2 SNTAGT. This CDR3 is 10 amino acids long. V lost 2 bases and J 5 bases, leaving 0 bases between the germline ends. The CDR3 reads CASSDTEAFF. In nucleotides, the CDR3 is TGTGCCAGCAGTGACACTGAAGCTTTCTTT.

This clonotype was seen ten or more times. The V gene is TRBV5-1, the J gene TRBJ2-1, with TRBD2 matching over 9 bases. Looked up from germline, CDR1 is SGHRS and CDR2 is YFSETQ. The junction had 7 bases not matched to a gene; V was cut back by 1 base and J by 11 bases. This CDR3 spans 14 amino acids. CDR3: CASSLTASGAQQFF. Here the CDR3 DNA reads TGCGCCAGCAGCTTGACGGCTAGCGGGGCCCAGCAGTTCTTC.

This rearrangement joins TRBV11-2 to TRBJ1-6; D ambiguous. The germline CDR1 and CDR2 sequences are SGHAT and FQNNGV. CDR3 length equals 17 residues. V was shortened by 0 bases and J by 7 bases, with 16 bases between the two germline ends. CDR3 loop: CASSLDRWQAANSPLHF. CDR3 in DNA: TGTGCCAGCAGCTTAGATCGGTGGCAGGCCGCGAATTCACCCCTCCACTTT.

The V gene is TRBV5-1, the J gene TRBJ2-3, with TRBD1 matching over 8 bases. Germline V CDR1 and CDR2: SGHRS, YFSETQ. With 2 bases clipped from V and 6 bases from J, the junction kept 8 bases outside the gene matches. The CDR3 runs to 15 residues. As DNA, the CDR3 is TGCGCCAGCAGCTTCTCAGGGGGCAAAGAGGATACGCAGTATTTT. Its protein is CASSFSGGKEDTQYF.

In its sample, this clonotype was seen a few times. The chain links TRBV5-5 to TRBJ2-3; TRBD2 matches 9 bases. CDR3 length: 15 residues. The J segment lost 1 base and the V segment lost 6 bases, leaving 6 bases of the junction unmatched. Germline V gene data show CDR1 as SGHKS and CDR2 as YYEKEE (reference sequence). This CDR3 reads CASKPSGVGTDTQYF. The CDR3 DNA follows: TGTGCCAGCAAGCCTAGCGGGGTGGGCACAGATACGCAGTATTTT.

CDR3 residues: CAIHRDPRSPLHF. As DNA, the CDR3 is TGTGCCATCCACCGGGACCCCCGCTCACCCCTCCACTTT. The chain is built from TRBV6-6 and TRBJ1-6; D perhaps matches TRBD1 (5 bases). The CDR3 spans 13 residues. Germline lookup yields CDR1 MNHNY and CDR2 SVGAGI (reference sequence). V was trimmed by 10 bases and J by 10 bases, leaving 17 bases between them.

J is TRBJ2-5 and V is TRBV7-2, with D perhaps matching TRBD1 or TRBD2 (5 bases each). The CDR3 contains 15 residues. Deletions cut 8 bases from V and 5 bases from J, with 21 bases between. Germline lookup yields CDR1 SGHTA and CDR2 FQGNSA. The CDR3 loop reads CASSPGAVPRETQYF. The CDR3, as DNA: TGTGCCAGCTCCCCCGGGGCAGTCCCACGGGAGACCCAGTACTTC.

This clonotype turned up a few times. The rearrangement links TRBV29-1 to TRBJ1-5, with D possibly matching TRBD1 (5 bases). CDR1 SQVTM and CDR2 ANQGSEA come from the germline V gene. The CDR3 contains 12 residues. V was cut by 7 bases and J by 4 bases, with 11 bases left in between. CDR3 sequence: CSAGGENQPQHF. CDR3 in DNA: TGCAGCGCTGGAGGGGAGAATCAGCCCCAGCATTTT.

The DNA of the CDR3 is TGCAGTGCTCCTCTTTGGACTAGCGGGGCTTTCCAAGAGACCCAGTACTTC. It codes for CSAPLWTSGAFQETQYF. The chain carries TRBV20-1 and TRBJ2-5; TRBD2 matches 12 bases. This CDR3 is built from 17 residues. The germline CDR1 and CDR2 sequences are DFQATT and SNEGSKA (reference sequence). The junction had 11 bases not matched to a gene; V was cut back by 5 bases and J by 1 base.

J is TRBJ1-2 and V is TRBV7-2, with TRBD1 matching 10 bases. The V and J ends lost 1 base and 11 bases, in that order; junction bases with no gene match: 13. This CDR3 contains 16 residues. In germline, CDR1 is SGHTA, CDR2 FQGNSA. As DNA, the CDR3 is TGTGCCAGCAGCTTAGTTGGGACAGGGGCCAAGGCGCTGTACACCTTC. Protein sequence: CASSLVGTGAKALYTF.

This clonotype has only a few counts. The V gene is TRBV6-5, the J gene TRBJ2-5; 11 nucleotides agree with TRBD2. J gave up 2 bases and V 4 bases, and 6 bases lay outside the gene matches. This CDR3 contains 16 residues. The germline V gene has CDR1 MNHEY and CDR2 SVGAGI. The CDR3 loop is CASSSLAGGGQETQYF. The CDR3 DNA reads TGTGCCAGCAGTTCTCTAGCGGGGGGTGGTCAAGAGACCCAGTACTTC.

The genes are TRBV5-6 and TRBJ2-5, with TRBD2 matching 8 bases. The germline gives CDR1 SGHDT, CDR2 YYEEEE. V was pared by 0 bases and J by 5 bases, with 6 bases of the junction left unmatched. The CDR3 is made up of 15 amino acids. The CDR3 nucleotides read TGTGCCAGCAGCTTGGCGGGGGGGGGGATGGAGACCCAGTACTTC. It is translated as CASSLAGGGMETQYF.

This clonotype was detected only a few times. The V and J genes are TRBV20-1 and TRBJ2-5; D possibly corresponds to TRBD2 (7 bases). Germline-derived CDR1 and CDR2 are DFQATT and SNEGSKA (reference sequence). The CDR3 has 15 amino acids. CDR3 in DNA: TGCAGAGCCGATCCCGGTGGAGGGGGGGGAGAGACCCAGTACTTC. Encoded protein: CRADPGGGGGETQYF.

The table lists this clonotype with a few counts. This sequence joins TRBV7-9 and TRBJ2-3; D perhaps matches TRBD2 (6 bases). V was pared by 3 bases and J by 6 bases, with 19 bases between. CDR3 size: 16 residues. The V gene's germline CDR1 is SEHNR and CDR2 FQNEAQ (reference sequence). The chain's CDR3 is CASSFRRGPGSDTQYF. For the CDR3, the DNA is TGTGCCAGCAGCTTCCGGCGGGGCCCCGGGTCTGATACGCAGTATTTT.

This clonotype showed up just a few times. This rearrangement joins TRBV4-1 to TRBJ1-2; D is unresolved. The CDR3 is 18 amino acids. V shed 1 base and J shed 3 bases, with 21 bases lying between them. The germline CDR1 and CDR2 sequences are MGHRA and YSYEKL. CDR3 in amino acids: CASSQVTAGSSWDYGYTF. As DNA, the CDR3 is TGCGCCAGCAGCCAAGTCACAGCCGGGTCCTCGTGGGACTATGGCTACACCTTC.

This clonotype was observed a handful of times. The chain is built from TRBV4-3 and TRBJ2-3, with TRBD2 identical over 7 bases. This CDR3 region has 16 residues. Germline V lookup: CDR1 LGHNA, CDR2 YSLEER. J lost 1 base, V lost 1 base, and 5 bases had no gene match. In DNA, the CDR3 is TGCGCCAGCAGCCAAGCGGGCCTAGCGGGCACAGATACGCAGTATTTT. Protein product: CASSQAGLAGTDTQYF.

CDR3 in DNA: TGTGCCAGCAGTGAACTCGACAGCCATAATTCACCCCTCCACTTT. Its protein product is CASSELDSHNSPLHF. The chain carries TRBV6-1 and TRBJ1-6, with TRBD1 as a possible D gene (5 bases). V shed 2 bases and J shed 5 bases, with 10 bases lying between them. CDR1 is MNHNS, CDR2 SASEGT, per germline. This CDR3 spans 15 amino acids.

V gene TRBV5-1 combines with J gene TRBJ2-7, with D unclear. V was trimmed by 4 bases and J by 0 bases, leaving 8 bases between them. Germline V gene data show CDR1 as SGHRS and CDR2 as YFSETQ. This CDR3 contains 13 residues. CDR3: CASSPSRSYEQYF. CDR3 coding DNA: TGCGCCAGCAGCCCCAGCCGCTCCTACGAGCAGTACTTC. The full variable domain, completed using reference TRBV5-1 and TRBJ2-7, is KAGVTQTPRYLIKTRGQQVTLSCSPISGHRSVSWYQQTPGQGLQFLFEYFSETQRNKGNFPGRFSGRQFSNSRSEMNVSTLELGDSALYLCASSPSRSYEQYFGPGTRLTVT.

This clonotype was counted at least ten times. The V call is TRBV29-1, the J call TRBJ2-1; weak D call: TRBD1 (5 bases). Trimming stripped 6 bases from V and 1 base from J, with 16 bases between. The CDR3 has 15 residues. The germline gives CDR1 SQVTM, CDR2 ANQGSEA. CDR3 amino acids: CSVSKIQGSYNEQFF. The DNA for the CDR3 is TGCAGCGTCTCAAAAATCCAGGGATCCTACAATGAGCAGTTCTTC.

There are many counts of this clonotype. The V gene is TRBV4-3, the J gene TRBJ1-2; tentatively, D is TRBD1 (5 bases). The germline gives CDR1 LGHNA, CDR2 YSLEER. Trimming removed 0 bases at V and 9 bases at J, with 11 bases between. This CDR3 region has 13 residues. The DNA of the CDR3 is TGCGCCAGCAGCCAAGAAAGGGGAAGGAGCTACACCTTC. Its translation is CASSQERGRSYTF.